Below are 7 T cell receptor beta chains sequenced from a single sample in a study of Ad26.COV2.S vaccination and SARS-CoV-2 variants. Treatment described: about 20 received Ad26.COV2.S at low or high dose, single or two shots; several received placebo; per-sample allocation not given. Specimens were obtained on day 63 following the first vaccine or placebo injection. Sequencing was performed with immunoSEQ multiplex PCR; in TCRdb, only in-frame clones are kept and a portion is missing. The data show about 440,000 clones, around 90% seen once. The source was peripheral blood, collected in a trial of Ad26.COV2.S vaccine versus placebo. The receptors shown here come from a person between 18 and 59 years old who received the Ad26.COV2.S COVID-19 vaccine or a placebo.

The chain couples TRBV27 to TRBJ2-5; weak D call: TRBD1 (5 bases). This CDR3 spans 13 amino acids. The V end was cut by 6 bases, the J end by 4 bases, with 12 bases between. Germline values: CDR1 MNHEY, CDR2 SMNVEV (reference sequence). This CDR3 reads CASRPQGAETQYF. The DNA of the CDR3 is TGTGCCAGCAGACCGCAGGGTGCAGAGACCCAGTACTTC.

The sample holds one count of this clone. This chain joins TRBV4-2 and TRBJ2-5; D is ambiguous. The CDR3 is 14 amino acids. With 2 bases removed from V and 5 bases from J, the gap between germline ends came to 12 bases. Germline V lookup: CDR1 LGHNA, CDR2 YNFKEQ. The CDR3 bases are TGTGCCAGCAGCCAATGGATGATCCGGGAGACCCAGTACTTC. It specifies CASSQWMIRETQYF.

V gene TRBV19 combines with J gene TRBJ2-7; the match to TRBD1 covers 8 bases. The CDR3 is 14 residues long. The J segment lost 5 bases and the V segment lost 6 bases, leaving 9 bases of the junction unmatched. The germline gives CDR1 LNHDA, CDR2 SQIVND (reference sequence). The CDR3 nucleotides are TGTGCCAGTAGCTTGGGCAGGGGGCACGACGAGCAGTACTTC. Translating gives CASSLGRGHDEQYF.

The chain combines TRBV5-1 with TRBJ1-5; D unresolved. V was shortened by 2 bases and J by 5 bases, with 8 bases between the two germline ends. There are 13 residues in the CDR3. Germline CDR1 SGHRS, CDR2 YFSETQ. The CDR3 bases are TGCGCCAGCAGCTTAATGTTGGATCAGCCCCAGCATTTT. Amino acid sequence: CASSLMLDQPQHF.

The chain employs TRBV7-2 and TRBJ2-1; 7 bases fit TRBD2. From germline, CDR1 is SGHTA and CDR2 FQGNSA. The V gene end was trimmed by 1 base and the J gene end by 8 bases; junction bases not matched to a gene: 5. CDR3 length: 14 residues. CDR3: CASSLGRERDEQFF. In nucleotides, the CDR3 is TGTGCCAGCAGCTTAGGGCGGGAGCGGGATGAGCAGTTCTTC. Full variable domain (remainder filled in from reference TRBV7-2 and TRBJ2-1): GAGVSQSPSNKVTEKGKDVELRCDPISGHTALYWYRQSLGQGLEFLIYFQGNSAPDKSGLPSDRFSAERTGGSVSTLTIQRTQQEDSAVYLCASSLGRERDEQFFGPGTRLTVL.

The DNA for the CDR3 is TGTGCCAGCTCACTCAAACGGACAAGGGGCTCCTACGAGCAGTACTTC. As protein: CASSLKRTRGSYEQYF. The rearrangement links TRBV18 to TRBJ2-7, with D possibly matching TRBD1 (5 bases). The V end was cut by 4 bases, the J end by 0 bases, with 16 bases between. Germline loops: CDR1 KGHSH, CDR2 LQKENI. The CDR3 loop spans 16 amino acids.

This clone was recorded a few times. This chain uses TRBV5-6 with TRBJ2-7; the D call may be TRBD1 or TRBD2 (5 bases each). Trimming removed 1 base from V and 5 bases from J, with 13 bases in between. Germline CDR1 and CDR2: SGHDT and YYEEEE. The CDR3 runs to 14 residues. The CDR3 protein is CASSLYGRDHEQYF. The DNA for the CDR3 is TGTGCCAGCAGCTTGTATGGCAGGGACCACGAGCAGTACTTC.